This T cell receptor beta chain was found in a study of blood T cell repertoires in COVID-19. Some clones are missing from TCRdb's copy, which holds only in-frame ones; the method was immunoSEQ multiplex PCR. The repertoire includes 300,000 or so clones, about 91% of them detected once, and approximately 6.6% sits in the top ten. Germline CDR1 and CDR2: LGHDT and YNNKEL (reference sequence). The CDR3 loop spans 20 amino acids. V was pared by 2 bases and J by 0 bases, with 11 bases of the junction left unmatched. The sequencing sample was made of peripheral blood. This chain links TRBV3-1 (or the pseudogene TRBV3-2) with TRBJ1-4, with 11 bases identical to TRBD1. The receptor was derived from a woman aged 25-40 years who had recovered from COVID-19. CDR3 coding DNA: TGTGCCAGCAGCCAAACCCGCGGACAGGGGGCTGGAGCAACTAATGAAAAACTGTTTTTT. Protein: CASSQTRGQGAGATNEKLFF.